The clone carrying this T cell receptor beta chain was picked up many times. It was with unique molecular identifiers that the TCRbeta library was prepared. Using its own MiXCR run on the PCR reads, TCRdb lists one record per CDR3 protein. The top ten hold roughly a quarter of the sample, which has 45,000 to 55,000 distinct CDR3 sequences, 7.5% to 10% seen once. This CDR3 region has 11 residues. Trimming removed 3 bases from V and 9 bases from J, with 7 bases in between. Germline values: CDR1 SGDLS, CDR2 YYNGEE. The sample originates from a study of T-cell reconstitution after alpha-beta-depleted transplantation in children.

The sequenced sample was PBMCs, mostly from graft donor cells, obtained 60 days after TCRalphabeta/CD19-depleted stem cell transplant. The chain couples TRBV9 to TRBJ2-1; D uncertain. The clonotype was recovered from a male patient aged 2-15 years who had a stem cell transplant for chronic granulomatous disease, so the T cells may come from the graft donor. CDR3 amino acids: CASSERGEQFF. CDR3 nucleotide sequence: TGTGCCAGCAGCGAACGAGGTGAGCAGTTCTTC.